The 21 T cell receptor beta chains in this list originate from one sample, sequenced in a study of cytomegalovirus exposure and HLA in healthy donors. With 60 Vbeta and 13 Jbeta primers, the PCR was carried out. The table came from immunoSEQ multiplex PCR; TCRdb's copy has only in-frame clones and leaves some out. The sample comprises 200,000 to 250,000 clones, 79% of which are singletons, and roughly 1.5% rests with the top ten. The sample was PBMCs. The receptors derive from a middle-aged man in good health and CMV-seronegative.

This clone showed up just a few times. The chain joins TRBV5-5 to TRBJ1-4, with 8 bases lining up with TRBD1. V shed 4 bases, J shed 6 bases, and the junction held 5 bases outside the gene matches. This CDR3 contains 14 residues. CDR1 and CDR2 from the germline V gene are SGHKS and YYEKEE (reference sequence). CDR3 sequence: CASSLDRGYEKLFF. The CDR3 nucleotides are TGTGCCAGCAGCCTCGACAGGGGTTATGAAAAACTGTTTTTT.

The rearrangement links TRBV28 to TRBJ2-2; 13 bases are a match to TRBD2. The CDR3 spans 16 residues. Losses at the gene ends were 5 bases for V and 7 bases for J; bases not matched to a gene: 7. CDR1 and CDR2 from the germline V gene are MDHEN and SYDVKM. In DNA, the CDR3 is TGTGCCAGCAGTATAGGACTAGCGGGAGCGGTCGGGGAGCTGTTTTTT. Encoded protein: CASSIGLAGAVGELFF.

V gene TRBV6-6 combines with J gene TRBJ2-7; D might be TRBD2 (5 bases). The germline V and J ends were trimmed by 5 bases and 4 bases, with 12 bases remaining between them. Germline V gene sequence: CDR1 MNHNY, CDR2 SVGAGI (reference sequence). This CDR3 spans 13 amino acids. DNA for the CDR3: TGTGCCAGCAGTCCCCGGGGATGGTACGAGCAGTACTTC. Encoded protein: CASSPRGWYEQYF.

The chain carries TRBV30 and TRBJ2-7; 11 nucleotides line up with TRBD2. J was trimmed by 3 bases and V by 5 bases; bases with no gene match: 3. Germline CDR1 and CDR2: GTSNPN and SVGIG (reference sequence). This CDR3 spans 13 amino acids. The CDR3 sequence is CAWGTSGHYEQYF. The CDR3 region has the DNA TGTGCCTGGGGGACTAGCGGCCACTACGAGCAGTACTTC.

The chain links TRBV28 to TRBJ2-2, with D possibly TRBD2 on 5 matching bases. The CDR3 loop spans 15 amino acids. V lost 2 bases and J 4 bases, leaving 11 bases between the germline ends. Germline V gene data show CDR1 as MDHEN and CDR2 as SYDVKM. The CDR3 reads CASSLVGAGTGELFF. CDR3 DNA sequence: TGTGCCAGCAGTTTAGTGGGAGCTGGCACCGGGGAGCTGTTTTTT.

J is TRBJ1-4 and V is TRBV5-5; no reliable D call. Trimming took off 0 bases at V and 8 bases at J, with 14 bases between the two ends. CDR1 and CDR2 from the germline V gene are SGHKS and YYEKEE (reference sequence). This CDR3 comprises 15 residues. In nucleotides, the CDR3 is TGTGCCAGCAGCTTGGATTGGGGTCGGGAGGAAAAACTGTTTTTT. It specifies CASSLDWGREEKLFF. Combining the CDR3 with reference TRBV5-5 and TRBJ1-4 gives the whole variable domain DAGVTQSPTHLIKTRGQQVTLRCSPISGHKSVSWYQQVLGQGPQFIFQYYEKEERGRGNFPDRFSARQFPNYSSELNVNALLLGDSALYLCASSLDWGREEKLFFGSGTQLSVL.

CDR3 bases: TGTGCCAGCAGCCTCGGGACAGGGTCCCACGAGCAGTACTTC. This gives the protein CASSLGTGSHEQYF. The chain carries TRBV5-4 and TRBJ2-7; 9 nucleotides match TRBD1. J was trimmed by 5 bases and V by 4 bases; bases with no gene match: 7. The CDR3 totals 14 residues. Germline CDR1 and CDR2: SGHNT and YYREEE (reference sequence).

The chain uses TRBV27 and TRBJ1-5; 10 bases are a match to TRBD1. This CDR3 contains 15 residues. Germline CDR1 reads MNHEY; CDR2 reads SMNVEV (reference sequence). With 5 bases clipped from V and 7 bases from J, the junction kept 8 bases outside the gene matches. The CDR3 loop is CASSPQDRGFQPQHF. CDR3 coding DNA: TGTGCCAGCAGTCCCCAGGACAGGGGGTTCCAGCCCCAGCATTTT.

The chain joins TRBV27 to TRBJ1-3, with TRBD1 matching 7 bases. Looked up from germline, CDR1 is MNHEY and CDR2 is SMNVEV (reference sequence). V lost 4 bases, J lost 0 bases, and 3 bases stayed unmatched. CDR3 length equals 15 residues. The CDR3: CASSSDRTSGNTIYF. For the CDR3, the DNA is TGTGCCAGCAGTTCGGACAGGACCTCTGGAAACACCATATATTTT.

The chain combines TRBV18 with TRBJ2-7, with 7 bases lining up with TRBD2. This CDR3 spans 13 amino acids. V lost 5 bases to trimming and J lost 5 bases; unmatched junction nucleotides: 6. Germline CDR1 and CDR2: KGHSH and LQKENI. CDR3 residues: CASSSLAENEQYF. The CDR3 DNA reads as TGTGCCAGCTCATCCCTAGCGGAGAACGAGCAGTACTTC.

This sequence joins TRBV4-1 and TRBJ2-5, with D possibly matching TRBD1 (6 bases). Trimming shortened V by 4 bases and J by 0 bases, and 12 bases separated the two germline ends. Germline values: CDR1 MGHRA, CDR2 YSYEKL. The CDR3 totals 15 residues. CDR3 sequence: CASSRSRDNQETQYF. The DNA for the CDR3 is TGCGCCAGCAGCCGATCCCGGGACAACCAAGAGACCCAGTACTTC.

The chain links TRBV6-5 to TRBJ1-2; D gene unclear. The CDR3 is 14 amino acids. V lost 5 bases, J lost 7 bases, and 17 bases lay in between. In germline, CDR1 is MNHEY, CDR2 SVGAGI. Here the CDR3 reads CASSLQSGVRGYTF. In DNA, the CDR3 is TGTGCCAGCAGTCTCCAAAGCGGGGTGCGTGGCTACACCTTC.

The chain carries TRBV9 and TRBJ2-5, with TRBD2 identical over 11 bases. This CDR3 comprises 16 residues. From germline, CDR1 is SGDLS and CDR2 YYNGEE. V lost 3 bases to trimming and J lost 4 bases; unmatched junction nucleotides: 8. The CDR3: CASSGSGLAAIETQYF. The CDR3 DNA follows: TGTGCCAGCAGCGGTTCGGGACTAGCGGCGATAGAGACCCAGTACTTC. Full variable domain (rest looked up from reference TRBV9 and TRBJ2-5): DSGVTQTPKHLITATGQRVTLRCSPRSGDLSVYWYQQSLDQGLQFLIQYYNGEERAKGNILERFSAQQFPDLHSELNLSSLELGDSALYFCASSGSGLAAIETQYFGPGTRLLVL.

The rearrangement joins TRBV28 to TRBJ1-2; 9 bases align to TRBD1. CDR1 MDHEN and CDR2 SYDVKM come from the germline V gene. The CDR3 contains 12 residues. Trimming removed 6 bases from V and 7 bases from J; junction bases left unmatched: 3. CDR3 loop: CASRGTGIGYTF. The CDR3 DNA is TGTGCCAGCAGAGGGACAGGGATTGGCTACACCTTC.

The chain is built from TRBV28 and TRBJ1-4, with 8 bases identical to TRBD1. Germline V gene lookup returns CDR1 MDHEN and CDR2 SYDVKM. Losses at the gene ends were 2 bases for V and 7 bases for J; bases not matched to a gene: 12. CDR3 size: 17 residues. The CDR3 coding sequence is TGTGCCAGCAGTTTAGCGGGGGCACAGGGGGGAGGTGAAAAACTGTTTTTT. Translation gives CASSLAGAQGGGEKLFF.

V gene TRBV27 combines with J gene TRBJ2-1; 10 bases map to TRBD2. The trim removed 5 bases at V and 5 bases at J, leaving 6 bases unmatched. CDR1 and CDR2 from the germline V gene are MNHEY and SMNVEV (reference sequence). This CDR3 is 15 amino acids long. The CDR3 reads CASSRLAGVHNEQFF. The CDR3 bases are TGTGCCAGCAGTCGTCTAGCGGGAGTTCACAATGAGCAGTTCTTC.

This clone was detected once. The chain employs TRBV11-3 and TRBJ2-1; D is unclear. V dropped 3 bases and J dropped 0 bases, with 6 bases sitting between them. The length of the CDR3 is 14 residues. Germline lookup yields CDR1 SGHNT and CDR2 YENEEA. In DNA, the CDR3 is TGTGCCAGCAGCTTGACATACTCCTACAATGAGCAGTTCTTC. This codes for CASSLTYSYNEQFF.

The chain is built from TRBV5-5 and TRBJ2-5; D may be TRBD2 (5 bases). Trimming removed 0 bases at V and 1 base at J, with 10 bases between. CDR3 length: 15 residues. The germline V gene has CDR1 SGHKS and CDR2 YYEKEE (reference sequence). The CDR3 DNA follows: TGTGCCAGCAGCTTGGCGGGCGGGCCCCAAGAGACCCAGTACTTC. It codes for CASSLAGGPQETQYF.

The CDR3: CASGLAVSGNEQFF. CDR3 DNA sequence: TGTGCTAGTGGTTTGGCAGTTAGCGGGAATGAGCAGTTCTTC. The genes are TRBV12-5 and TRBJ2-1; 7 nucleotides align to TRBD2. The junction had 4 bases not matched to a gene; V was cut back by 1 base and J by 7 bases. Per germline, CDR1 LGHNT and CDR2 FRNRAP. This CDR3 has 14 residues.

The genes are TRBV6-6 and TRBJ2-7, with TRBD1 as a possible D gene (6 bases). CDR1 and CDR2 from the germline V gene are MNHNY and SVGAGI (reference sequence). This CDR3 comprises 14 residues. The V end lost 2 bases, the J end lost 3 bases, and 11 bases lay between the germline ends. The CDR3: CASSYLGQYYEQYF. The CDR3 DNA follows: TGTGCCAGCAGTTACCTTGGACAGTACTACGAGCAGTACTTC.

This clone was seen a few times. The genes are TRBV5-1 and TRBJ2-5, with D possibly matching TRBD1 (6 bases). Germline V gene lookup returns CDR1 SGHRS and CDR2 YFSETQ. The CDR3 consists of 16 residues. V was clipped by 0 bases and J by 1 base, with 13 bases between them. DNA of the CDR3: TGCGCCAGCAGCTTGGTTGGCAGGGGCCTCCAAGAGACCCAGTACTTC. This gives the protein CASSLVGRGLQETQYF.